Listed here are 15 T cell receptor beta chains from one sample, sequenced in a study of blood T cell repertoires in COVID-19. The method was immunoSEQ multiplex PCR; TCRdb's version includes in-frame clones alone and lacks a portion of them. The data contain just over 90,000 clones, roughly 88% of them seen just once; the ten biggest clones take up roughly 1.5%. The specimen sequenced was peripheral blood. Receptors were obtained from a human donor with active COVID-19. The donor label of this sample is uncertain.

The CDR3 region has the DNA TGCGCCAGCAGCCAAGGACACTCCGACACCGGGGAGCTGTTTTTT. As protein: CASSQGHSDTGELFF. The chain employs TRBV4-1 and TRBJ2-2; D is ambiguous. The CDR3 length is 15 residues. From germline, CDR1 is MGHRA and CDR2 YSYEKL. Trimming took off 1 base at V and 3 bases at J, with 9 bases between the two ends.

The V gene is TRBV29-1, the J gene TRBJ1-2; 7 bases line up with TRBD1. CDR3 length: 12 amino acids. Germline trimming cut 3 bases from V and 6 bases from J; bases unmatched to any gene: 4. From germline, CDR1 is SQVTM and CDR2 ANQGSEA. CDR3 sequence reads: CSVDGTEHGYTF. CDR3 bases: TGCAGCGTTGATGGGACAGAGCATGGCTACACCTTC. The full variable domain, rest sourced from reference TRBV29-1 and TRBJ1-2, is SAVISQKPSRDICQRGTSLTIQCQVDSQVTMMFWYRQQPGQSLTLIATANQGSEATYESGFVIDKFPISRPNLTFSTLTVSNMSPEDSSIYLCSVDGTEHGYTFGSGTRLTVV.

This chain links TRBV18 with TRBJ2-7; D ambiguous. V was clipped by 6 bases and J by 5 bases, with 14 bases between them. CDR3 length: 13 residues. Per the germline V gene, CDR1 is KGHSH and CDR2 is LQKENI. This CDR3 reads CASSHRQTHEQYF. The CDR3 DNA follows: TGTGCCAGCTCGCACCGACAAACCCACGAGCAGTACTTC.

The chain carries TRBV18 and TRBJ1-1, with D hard to call. This CDR3 comprises 13 residues. V was trimmed by 5 bases and J by 9 bases, leaving 16 bases between them. Germline V gene data show CDR1 as KGHSH and CDR2 as LQKENI. The CDR3 sequence: CASSSHLQDKAFF. CDR3 DNA sequence: TGTGCCAGCTCAAGCCATCTCCAGGATAAAGCTTTCTTT.

The chain carries TRBV5-4 and TRBJ1-2; maybe TRBD1 (5 bases). V gave up 4 bases and J gave up 8 bases, with 15 bases separating them. The CDR3 covers 13 residues. Germline V gives CDR1 SGHNT, CDR2 YYREEE (reference sequence). CDR3 region: CASSPLGGGGYTF. The CDR3 nucleotides are TGTGCCAGCAGCCCCCTTGGGGGGGGAGGCTACACCTTC. The whole variable domain, filled in from reference TRBV5-4 and TRBJ1-2, reads ETGVTQSPTHLIKTRGQQVTLRCSSQSGHNTVSWYQQALGQGPQFIFQYYREEENGRGNFPPRFSGLQFPNYSSELNVNALELDDSALYLCASSPLGGGGYTFGSGTRLTVV.

The chain joins TRBV9 to TRBJ2-7, with D unclear. The CDR3 spans 15 residues. Trimming removed 0 bases from V and 0 bases from J, with 10 bases in between. Per germline, CDR1 SGDLS and CDR2 YYNGEE. The CDR3 DNA is TGTGCCAGCAGCGTAGCGTCCGGTATCTCCTACGAGCAGTACTTC. Protein: CASSVASGISYEQYF. The full variable domain, with the rest looked up from reference TRBV9 and TRBJ2-7, is DSGVTQTPKHLITATGQRVTLRCSPRSGDLSVYWYQQSLDQGLQFLIQYYNGEERAKGNILERFSAQQFPDLHSELNLSSLELGDSALYFCASSVASGISYEQYFGPGTRLTVT.

The chain couples TRBV30 to TRBJ2-1; TRBD1 is a possible D gene (6 bases). The CDR3 has 12 residues. Germline V lookup: CDR1 GTSNPN, CDR2 SVGIG (reference sequence). V was trimmed by 3 bases and J by 15 bases, leaving 18 bases between them. CDR3: CAWRQGPARWFF. The CDR3 DNA reads TGTGCCTGGAGACAGGGACCCGCACGCTGGTTCTTC.

The chain employs TRBV7-2 and TRBJ2-3; possible D gene TRBD2, 5 bases. Germline V lookup: CDR1 SGHTA, CDR2 FQGNSA. V was pared by 2 bases and J by 3 bases, with 12 bases between. This CDR3 has 15 amino acids. The CDR3 region has the DNA TGTGCCAGCAGCTTATCGGGAAAGGTGACAGATACGCAGTATTTT. The encoded protein is CASSLSGKVTDTQYF. Looking up the rest from reference TRBV7-2 and TRBJ2-3 gives the full variable domain: GAGVSQSPSNKVTEKGKDVELRCDPISGHTALYWYRQSLGQGLEFLIYFQGNSAPDKSGLPSDRFSAERTGGSVSTLTIQRTQQEDSAVYLCASSLSGKVTDTQYFGPGTRLTVL.

V and J are TRBV28 and TRBJ1-3; 10 positions match TRBD1. Germline V gene lookup returns CDR1 MDHEN and CDR2 SYDVKM. J was trimmed by 2 bases and V by 7 bases; bases with no gene match: 5. The CDR3 totals 15 residues. The CDR3 sequence is CASNPGTGAGNTIYF. DNA of the CDR3: TGTGCCAGCAATCCCGGGACAGGGGCTGGAAACACCATATATTTT. The full variable domain, rest sourced from reference TRBV28 and TRBJ1-3, is DVKVTQSSRYLVKRTGEKVFLECVQDMDHENMFWYRQDPGLGLRLIYFSYDVKMKEKGDIPEGYSVSREKKERFSLILESASTNQTSMYLCASNPGTGAGNTIYFGEGSWLTVV.

In DNA form, the CDR3 reads TGTGCCAGCAGCTTGGATTCGAGCTTACAAGAGACCCAGTACTTC. Translated, it gives CASSLDSSLQETQYF. The chain is built from TRBV5-4 and TRBJ2-5; D unclear. The CDR3 loop spans 15 amino acids. Germline V gene lookup returns CDR1 SGHNT and CDR2 YYREEE (reference sequence). V was clipped by 0 bases and J by 2 bases, with 11 bases between them.

The V gene is TRBV18, the J gene TRBJ2-3; tentatively, D is TRBD1 (6 bases). The CDR3 spans 16 residues. CDR1 and CDR2 from the germline V gene are KGHSH and LQKENI. The germline V and J ends were trimmed by 0 bases and 0 bases, with 10 bases remaining between them. CDR3: CASSPPRQASTDTQYF. As DNA, the CDR3 is TGTGCCAGCTCACCACCCCGACAGGCAAGCACAGATACGCAGTATTTT.

V gene TRBV4-2 combines with J gene TRBJ1-2, with 11 bases aligning to TRBD1. Trimming at V came to 0 bases and at J to 3 bases, leaving 15 bases not matched to a gene. Germline V CDR1 and CDR2: LGHNA, YNFKEQ. CDR3 length equals 20 residues. CDR3 sequence (DNA): TGTGCCAGCAGCCAAGATCAGGGCTGGACAGGGGGCCTTACTGACTATGGCTACACCTTC. Translation: CASSQDQGWTGGLTDYGYTF.

The genes are TRBV7-2 and TRBJ2-1; 7 nucleotides align to TRBD2. CDR1 is SGHTA, CDR2 FQGNSA, per germline. The CDR3 covers 16 residues. After removal of 1 base from V and 6 bases from J, the junction contained 9 bases not matched to a gene. DNA for the CDR3: TGTGCCAGCAGCTTAGTGGCGGGGGTGCCCACCAATGAGCAGTTCTTC. It encodes CASSLVAGVPTNEQFF.

J is TRBJ2-7 and V is TRBV28; D may be TRBD1 (5 bases). With 6 bases removed from V and 5 bases from J, the gap between germline ends came to 14 bases. Germline CDR1 and CDR2: MDHEN and SYDVKM. This CDR3 spans 13 amino acids. The CDR3 DNA is TGTGCCAGCAGAAAAGACAGTCCCCACGAGCAGTACTTC. Protein: CASRKDSPHEQYF.

V gene TRBV28 combines with J gene TRBJ2-7, with D possibly matching TRBD2 (6 bases). CDR3 length equals 15 residues. Germline CDR1 and CDR2: MDHEN and SYDVKM. V was pared by 5 bases and J by 5 bases, with 19 bases between. CDR3: CASSGRDSGSHEQYF. The CDR3 region has the DNA TGTGCCAGCAGTGGCCGGGACTCGGGTTCCCACGAGCAGTACTTC.